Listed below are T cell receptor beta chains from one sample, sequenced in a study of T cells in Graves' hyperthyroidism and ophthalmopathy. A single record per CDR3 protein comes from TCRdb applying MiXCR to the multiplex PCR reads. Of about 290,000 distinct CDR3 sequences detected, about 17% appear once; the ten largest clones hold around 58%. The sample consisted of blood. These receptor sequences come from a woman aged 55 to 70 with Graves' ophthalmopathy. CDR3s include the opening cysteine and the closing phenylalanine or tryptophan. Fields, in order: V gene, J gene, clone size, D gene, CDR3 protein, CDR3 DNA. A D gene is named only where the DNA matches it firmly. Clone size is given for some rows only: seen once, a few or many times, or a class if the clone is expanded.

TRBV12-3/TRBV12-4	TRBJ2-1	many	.	CASKFDTLSYNEQFF	TGTGCCAGCAAGTTTGATACCCTCTCCTACAATGAGCAGTTCTTC
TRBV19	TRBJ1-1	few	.	CASSWRVRGSTEAFF	TGTGCCAGTAGTTGGCGGGTCAGGGGCAGCACTGAAGCTTTCTTT
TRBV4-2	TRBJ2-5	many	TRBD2	CASSQGGGETQYF	TGTGCCAGCAGCCAAGGCGGGGGAGAGACCCAGTACTTC
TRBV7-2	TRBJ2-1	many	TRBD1	CASSLAGQGTSYQFF	TGTGCCAGCAGCTTAGCGGGACAGGGAACTAGTTATCAGTTCTTC
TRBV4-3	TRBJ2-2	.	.	CASSQDAATGELFF	TGCGCCAGCAGCCAAGATGCGGCAACCGGGGAGCTGTTTTTT
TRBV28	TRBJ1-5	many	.	CASSLGGNRQPQHF	TGTGCCAGCAGTTTAGGTGGGAATAGGCAGCCCCAGCATTTT
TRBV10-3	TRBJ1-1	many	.	CAIRGAENTEAFF	TGTGCCATCAGGGGGGCCGAGAACACTGAAGCTTTCTTT
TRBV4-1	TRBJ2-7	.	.	CASSRTQSSYEQYF	TGCGCCAGCAGCCGGACACAAAGCTCCTACGAGCAGTACTTC
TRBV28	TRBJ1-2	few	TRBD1	CASYEDRVSGYTF	TGTGCCAGCTATGAGGACAGGGTAAGTGGCTACACCTTC
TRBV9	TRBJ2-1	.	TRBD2	CASSVVGWGTSFDEQFF	TGTGCCAGCAGCGTAGTCGGGTGGGGGACTAGTTTCGATGAGCAGTTCTTC
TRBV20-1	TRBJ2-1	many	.	CSARDPKRYNEQFF	TGCAGTGCTAGAGATCCTAAGCGCTACAATGAGCAGTTCTTC
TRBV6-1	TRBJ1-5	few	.	CASKEDLNQPQHF	TGTGCCAGCAAAGAGGACCTTAATCAGCCCCAGCATTTT
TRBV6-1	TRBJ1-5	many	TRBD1	CASSGGQGFIQPQHF	TGTGCCAGCAGTGGTGGACAGGGCTTCATTCAGCCCCAGCATTTT
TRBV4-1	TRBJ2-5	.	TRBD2	CASSRDSGGGEETQYF	TGCGCCAGCAGCCGAGACTCGGGGGGGGGAGAGGAGACCCAGTACTTC
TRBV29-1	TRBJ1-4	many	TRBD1	CSVVTGYEKLFF	TGCAGCGTTGTGACAGGGTATGAAAAACTGTTTTTT
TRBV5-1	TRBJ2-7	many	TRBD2	CASSQPSGSDEQYF	TGCGCCAGCAGCCAACCGAGCGGGAGCGACGAGCAGTACTTC